This TCR beta chain was identified during a study of Graves' ophthalmopathy and Graves' hyperthyroidism. V shed 3 bases and J shed 7 bases, with 9 bases lying between them. The length of the CDR3 is 12 residues. Looked up from germline, CDR1 is MNHEY and CDR2 is SMNVEV (reference sequence). A note on this clonotype: Its antigen is as yet unknown.

Overall study results and limits: Blood samples also showed most expanded thyroid clonotypes exceeding 0.001 frequency.

Transcripts of RNA were the source for amplifying TCR beta CDR3 regions. Second-round multiplex PCR followed a first-round RT-PCR using HTBI primers. Using its own MiXCR run on the multiplex PCR reads, TCRdb lists one record per CDR3 protein. The sample records about 220,000 distinct CDR3 sequences, about a fifth being singletons. The chain employs TRBV27 and TRBJ1-2, with D hard to call. The specimen sequenced was peripheral blood. The origin of this receptor is a woman aged 50 to 60 with Graves' ophthalmopathy. The CDR3 is CASSLRSGGYTF. The CDR3 nucleotides are TGTGCCAGCAGTTTGCGGTCCGGTGGCTACACCTTC.